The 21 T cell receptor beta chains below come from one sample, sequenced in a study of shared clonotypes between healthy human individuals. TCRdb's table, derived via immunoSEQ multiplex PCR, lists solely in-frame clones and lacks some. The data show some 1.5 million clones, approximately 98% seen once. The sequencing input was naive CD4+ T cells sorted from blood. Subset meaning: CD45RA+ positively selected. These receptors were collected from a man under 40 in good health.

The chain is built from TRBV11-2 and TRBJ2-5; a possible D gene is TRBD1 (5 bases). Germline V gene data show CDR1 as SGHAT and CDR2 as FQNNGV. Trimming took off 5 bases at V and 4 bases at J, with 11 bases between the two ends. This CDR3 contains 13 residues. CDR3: CASSQDNRETQYF. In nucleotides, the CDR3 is TGTGCCAGCAGCCAGGACAACAGAGAGACCCAGTACTTC.

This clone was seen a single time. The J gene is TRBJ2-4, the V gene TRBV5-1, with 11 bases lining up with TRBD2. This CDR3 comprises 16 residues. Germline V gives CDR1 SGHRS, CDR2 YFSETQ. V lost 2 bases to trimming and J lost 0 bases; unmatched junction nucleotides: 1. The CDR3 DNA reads TGCGCCAGCAGCTTACTAGCGGGAGAAGCCAAAAACATTCAGTACTTC. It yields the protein CASSLLAGEAKNIQYF.

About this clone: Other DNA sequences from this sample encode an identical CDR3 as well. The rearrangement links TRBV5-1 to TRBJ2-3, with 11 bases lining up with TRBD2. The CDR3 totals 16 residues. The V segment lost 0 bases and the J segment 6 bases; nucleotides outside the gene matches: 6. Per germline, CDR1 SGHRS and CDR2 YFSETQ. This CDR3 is CASSLETSGRTDTQYF. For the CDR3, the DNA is TGCGCCAGCAGCTTGGAAACTAGCGGGAGAACGGATACGCAGTATTTT.

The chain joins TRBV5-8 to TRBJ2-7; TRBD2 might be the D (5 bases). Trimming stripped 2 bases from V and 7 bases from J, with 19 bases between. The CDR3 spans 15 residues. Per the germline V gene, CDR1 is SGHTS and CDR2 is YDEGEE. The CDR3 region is CASSLVWSGVGEQYF. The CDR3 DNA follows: TGTGCCAGCAGCTTAGTGTGGAGCGGTGTCGGGGAGCAGTACTTC.

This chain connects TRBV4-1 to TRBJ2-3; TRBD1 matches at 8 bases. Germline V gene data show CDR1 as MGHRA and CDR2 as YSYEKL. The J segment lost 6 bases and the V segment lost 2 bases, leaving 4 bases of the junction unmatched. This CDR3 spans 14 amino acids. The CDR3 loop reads CASSQQGAPDTQYF. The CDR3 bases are TGCGCCAGCAGCCAACAGGGGGCGCCCGATACGCAGTATTTT.

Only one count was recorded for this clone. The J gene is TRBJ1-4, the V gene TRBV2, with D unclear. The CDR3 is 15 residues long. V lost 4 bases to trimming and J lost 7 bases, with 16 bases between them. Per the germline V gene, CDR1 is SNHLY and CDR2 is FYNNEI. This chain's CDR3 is CASSGGTPLGEKLFF. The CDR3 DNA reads TGTGCCAGCAGTGGTGGAACGCCTTTGGGTGAAAAACTGTTTTTT.

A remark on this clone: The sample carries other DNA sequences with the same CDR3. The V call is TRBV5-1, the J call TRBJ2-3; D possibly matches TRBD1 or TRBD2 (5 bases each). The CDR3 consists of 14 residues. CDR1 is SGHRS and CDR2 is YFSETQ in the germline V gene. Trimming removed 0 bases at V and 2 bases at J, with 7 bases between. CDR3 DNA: TGCGCCAGCAGCTTGGAAGGGACCACAGATACGCAGTATTTT. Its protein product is CASSLEGTTDTQYF.

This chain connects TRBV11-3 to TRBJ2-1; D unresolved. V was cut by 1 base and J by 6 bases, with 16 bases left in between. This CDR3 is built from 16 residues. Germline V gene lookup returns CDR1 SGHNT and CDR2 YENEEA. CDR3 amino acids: CASSLGSPTYGNEQFF. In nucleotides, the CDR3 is TGTGCCAGCAGCTTAGGGTCGCCGACATACGGCAATGAGCAGTTCTTC.

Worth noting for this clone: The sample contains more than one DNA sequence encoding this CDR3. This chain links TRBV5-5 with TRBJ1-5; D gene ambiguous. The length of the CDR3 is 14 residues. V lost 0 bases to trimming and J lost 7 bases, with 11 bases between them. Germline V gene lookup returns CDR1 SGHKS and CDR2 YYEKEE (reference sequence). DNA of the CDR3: TGTGCCAGCAGCTTGGGGGTGGGTGGACAGCCCCAGCATTTT. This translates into CASSLGVGGQPQHF. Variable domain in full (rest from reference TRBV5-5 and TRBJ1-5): DAGVTQSPTHLIKTRGQQVTLRCSPISGHKSVSWYQQVLGQGPQFIFQYYEKEERGRGNFPDRFSARQFPNYSSELNVNALLLGDSALYLCASSLGVGGQPQHFGDGTRLSIL.

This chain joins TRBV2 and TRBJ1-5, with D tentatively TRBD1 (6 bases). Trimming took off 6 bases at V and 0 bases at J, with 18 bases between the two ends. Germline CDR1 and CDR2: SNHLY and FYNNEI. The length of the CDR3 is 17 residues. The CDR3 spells CASRGGGSGNSNQPQHF. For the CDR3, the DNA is TGTGCCAGCAGAGGGGGAGGGTCGGGAAATAGCAATCAGCCCCAGCATTTT.

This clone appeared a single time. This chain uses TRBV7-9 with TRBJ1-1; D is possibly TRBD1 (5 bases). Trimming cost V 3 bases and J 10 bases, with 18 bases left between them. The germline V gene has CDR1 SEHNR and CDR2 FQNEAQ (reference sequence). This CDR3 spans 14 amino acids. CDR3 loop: CASSLGQSTGGAFF. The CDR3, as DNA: TGTGCCAGCAGCTTGGGGCAGTCCACCGGGGGAGCTTTCTTT.

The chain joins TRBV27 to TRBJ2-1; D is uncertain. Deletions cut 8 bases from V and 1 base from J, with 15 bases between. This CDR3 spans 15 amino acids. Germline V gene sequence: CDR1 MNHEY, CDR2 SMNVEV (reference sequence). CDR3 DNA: TGTGCCAGCTCTAACACAGCCAGTTCCTACAATGAGCAGTTCTTC. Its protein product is CASSNTASSYNEQFF.

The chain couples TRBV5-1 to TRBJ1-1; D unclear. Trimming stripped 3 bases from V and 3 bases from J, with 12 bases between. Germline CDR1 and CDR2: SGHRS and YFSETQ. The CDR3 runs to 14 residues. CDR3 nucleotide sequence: TGCGCCAGCAGCTCGCAAGTGGTGGACACTGAAGCTTTCTTT. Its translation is CASSSQVVDTEAFF.

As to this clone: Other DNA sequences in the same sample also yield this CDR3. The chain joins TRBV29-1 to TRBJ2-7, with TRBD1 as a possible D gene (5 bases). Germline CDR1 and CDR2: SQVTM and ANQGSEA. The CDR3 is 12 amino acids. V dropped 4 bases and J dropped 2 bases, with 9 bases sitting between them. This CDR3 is CSVVQGTYEQYF. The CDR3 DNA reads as TGCAGCGTTGTGCAGGGAACCTACGAGCAGTACTTC.

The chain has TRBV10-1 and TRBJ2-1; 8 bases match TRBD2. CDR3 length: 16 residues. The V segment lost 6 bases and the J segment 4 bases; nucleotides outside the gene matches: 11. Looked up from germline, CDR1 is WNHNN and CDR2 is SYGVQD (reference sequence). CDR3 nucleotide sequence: TGCGCCAGCAGCGGTGCCGGACTAGCTCGGTACAATGAGCAGTTCTTC. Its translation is CASSGAGLARYNEQFF.

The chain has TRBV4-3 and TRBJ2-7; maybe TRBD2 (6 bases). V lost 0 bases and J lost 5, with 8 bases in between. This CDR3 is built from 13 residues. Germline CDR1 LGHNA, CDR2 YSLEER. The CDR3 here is CASSQDPGDEQYF. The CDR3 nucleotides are TGCGCCAGCAGCCAAGACCCGGGGGACGAGCAGTACTTC.

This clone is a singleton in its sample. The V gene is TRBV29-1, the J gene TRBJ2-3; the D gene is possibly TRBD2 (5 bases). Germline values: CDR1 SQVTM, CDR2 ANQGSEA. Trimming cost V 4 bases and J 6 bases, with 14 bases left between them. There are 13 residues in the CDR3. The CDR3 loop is CSVGEGVGDTQYF. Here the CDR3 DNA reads TGCAGCGTTGGCGAGGGAGTGGGGGATACGCAGTATTTT.

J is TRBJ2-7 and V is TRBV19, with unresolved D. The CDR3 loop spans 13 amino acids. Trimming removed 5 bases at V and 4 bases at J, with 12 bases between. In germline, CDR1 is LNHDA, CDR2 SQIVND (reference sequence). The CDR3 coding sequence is TGTGCCAGTAGTGTGGGCCAAGGGTACGAGCAGTACTTC. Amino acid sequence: CASSVGQGYEQYF.

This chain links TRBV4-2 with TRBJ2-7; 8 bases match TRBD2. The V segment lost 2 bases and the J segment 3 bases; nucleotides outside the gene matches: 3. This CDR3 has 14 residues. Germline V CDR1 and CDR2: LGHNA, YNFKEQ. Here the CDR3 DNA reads TGTGCCAGCAGCCAAAGAGGGACTAGCTACGAGCAGTACTTC. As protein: CASSQRGTSYEQYF.

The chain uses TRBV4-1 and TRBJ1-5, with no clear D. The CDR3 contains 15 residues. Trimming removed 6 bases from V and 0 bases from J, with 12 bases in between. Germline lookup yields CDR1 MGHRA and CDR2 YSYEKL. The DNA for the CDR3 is TGCGCCAGCAGTCCAAGAGCGGGTAGCAATCAGCCCCAGCATTTT. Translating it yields CASSPRAGSNQPQHF.

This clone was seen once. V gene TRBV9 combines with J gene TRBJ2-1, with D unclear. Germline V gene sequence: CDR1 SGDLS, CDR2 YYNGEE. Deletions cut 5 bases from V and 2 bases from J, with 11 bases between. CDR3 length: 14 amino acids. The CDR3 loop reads CASSVTPTYNEQFF. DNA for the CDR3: TGTGCCAGCAGTGTGACGCCAACCTACAATGAGCAGTTCTTC.